This T cell receptor (beta chain) was captured in a study of blood T cell repertoires in COVID-19 (dated by TCRdb to the early 2020s). Background for the entire study: Collaborator samples came from the United States, Italy and Spain and covered acute and convalescent phases of COVID-19. The prospective study material was composed of cDNA or gDNA derived from T cells, B-cell-depleted T cells, or PBMCs. Where available, HLA class I and class II types were obtained from metadata supplied by the sample provider rather than from assay-based typing. The sample metadata nearly always contained a de-identified subject ID, COVID-19 status, age in years and sex. The samples were drawn from the first 160 participants of the ongoing ImmuneRACE study and from more than 1,000 subjects provided by 6 global collaborators. Deeply sampled blood TCRbeta repertoires from subjects exposed to, actively infected with, or recovered from COVID-19 were included in the dataset. The repertoires were made available in a free public database intended to serve as a resource for research on the immune response to SARS-CoV-2.

TCRbeta CDR3 regions were amplified from genomic DNA using the immunoSEQ Assay, a bias-controlled multiplex PCR. On the study's bioinformatics: The number of nucleated cells in each sample was estimated by amplification of reference gene primers within the assay. To quantify the absolute abundance of each unique TCRbeta CDR3 rearrangement, sequence reads were collapsed and filtered. For each sample, productive Simpson clonality was calculated as the square root of Simpson's diversity index across productive rearrangements. TCRdb obtained this table from immuneACCESS and retained in-frame rearrangements with V and J assigned. These tables miss some clones; where compared with another copy, unresolved V genes account for less than half of the shortfall, and the remainder is unexplained. From that table come the V and J calls and clone size; the DNA was used to work out D and trimming. The sample table holds some 31,000 clones, of which over 75% were seen once. 8% to 10% of the sample rests with the top ten.

The research as a whole found: How much clinical and demographic metadata was included differed by source and by participant, and the metadata was provided uncurated.

Whole blood was collected in K2EDTA tubes by collaborating institutions according to the institutions' own protocols. Collaborator samples were shipped for TCRbeta analysis as frozen whole blood, isolated PBMCs, or DNA extracted from either sample type. V is shortened by 5 bases, J by 0 bases, and the region joining them spans 16 bases. Including cysteine and phenylalanine, the CDR3 has 16 amino acids. The retained sequence is limited to the CDR3, 48 bases, with the frame set at the first base. The germline V gene (reference sequence) sets CDR1 to SGHAT and CDR2 to FQDESV. For this clone: This receptor's antigen is unknown. Base qualities are not provided; no much larger clone lies one nucleotide away.

The sequence joins TRBV11-1 to TRBJ1-2; the D segment could be TRBD1, given 5 matching bases. This TCR was recovered from an elderly man with active COVID-19. Sequenced sample: peripheral blood. For the CDR3, the sequence is CASSPGEGRTNYGYTF. In nucleotide form, the sequence is TGTGCCAGCAGCCCCGGGGAGGGGCGGACTAACTATGGCTACACCTTC.